These 26 T cell receptor beta chains came from one sample sequenced in a study of metastatic and nonmetastatic thyroid tumors. TCRdb used MiXCR to call clones anew from the PCR reads. The sample holds under 45,000 clones, about 20% seen once. Thyroid surgery took place with no prior treatment in any patient. Sequencing used tumor tissue. Receptors originate from a female donor with papillary thyroid cancer or a benign thyroid nodule (not recorded which). Some clones in this sample may be carry-over from other donors' samples.

This clone was counted only a few times. A read error may explain this, as a much larger clone is one base away. The sample contains more than one DNA sequence encoding this CDR3. V and J are TRBV28 and TRBJ1-1, with 9 nucleotides matching TRBD1. This CDR3 has 13 amino acids. Germline V gene data show CDR1 as MDHEN and CDR2 as SYDVKM. The CDR3 coding sequence is TGTGCCAGCAACAGGGGGCAGAACACTGAAGCTTTCTTC. This codes for CASNRGQNTEAFF. The entire variable domain, with the rest obtained from reference TRBV28 and TRBJ1-1, is as follows: DVKVTQSSRYLVKRTGEKVFLECVQDMDHENMFWYRQDPGLGLRLIYFSYDVKMKEKGDIPEGYSVSREKKERFSLILESASTNQTSMYLCASNRGQNTEAFFGQGTRLTVV.

A few counts support this clone. The junction shows a germline mismatch at one end, possibly a read error. The chain is built from TRBV7-6 and TRBJ2-1; D possibly matches TRBD1 or TRBD2 (5 bases each). Germline V gene data show CDR1 as SGHVS and CDR2 as FNYEAQ. The CDR3 runs to 19 residues. CDR3 protein: CANSLALWLGGWSYNEQFF. In nucleotides, the CDR3 is TGTGCCAACAGCTTAGCCCTTTGGCTTGGGGGTTGGTCCTACAATGAGCAGTTCTTC.

The chain links TRBV18 to TRBJ2-2, with 11 bases aligning to TRBD1. Germline V CDR1 and CDR2: KGHSH, LQKENI. The CDR3 runs 18 residues. The J segment lost 0 bases and the V segment lost 2 bases, leaving 5 bases of the junction unmatched. CDR3: CASSPTTGQGANTGELFF. Here the CDR3 DNA reads TGTGCCAGCTCACCAACTACGGGACAGGGGGCGAACACCGGGGAGCTGTTTTTT.

A remark on this clone: With a much larger clone just one base away, this may be a read error. This chain connects TRBV11-3 to TRBJ2-2; unclear D gene. This CDR3 has 14 amino acids. Looked up from germline, CDR1 is SGHNT and CDR2 is YENEEA. V dropped 5 bases and J dropped 0 bases, with 7 bases sitting between them. CDR3 sequence: CASSGSANTGELFF. Here the CDR3 DNA reads TGTGCCAGCAGCGGGTCCGCGAACACCGGGGAGCTGTTTTTT.

The chain employs TRBV7-6 and TRBJ1-4; the D is unclear. Trimming took 9 bases from V and 9 from J, leaving 11 bases between them. Per the germline V gene, CDR1 is SGHVS and CDR2 is FNYEAQ. The CDR3 consists of 11 residues. CDR3 sequence: CARSNGKKLFF. The CDR3 region has the DNA TGTGCCAGAAGCAACGGGAAAAAACTGTTTTTT.

This clone was counted ten times or more. The chain carries TRBV4-2 and TRBJ1-3; no definite D call. The V end lost 0 bases, the J end lost 0 bases, and 6 bases lay between the germline ends. The germline gives CDR1 LGHNA, CDR2 YNFKEQ. The CDR3 has 15 amino acids. This CDR3 is CASSQDTPSGNTIYF. For the CDR3, the DNA is TGTGCCAGCAGCCAAGACACCCCCTCTGGAAACACCATATATTTT.

This clone was counted at least ten times. V is TRBV7-9 and J is TRBJ2-2; D may be TRBD2 (5 bases). Germline-derived CDR1 and CDR2 are SEHNR and FQNEAQ (reference sequence). CDR3 length: 13 residues. Trimming pared 5 bases from V and 4 bases from J, leaving 8 bases between. The CDR3 loop reads CASSRGFTGELFF. The CDR3 region has the DNA TGTGCCAGCAGCCGAGGGTTCACCGGGGAGCTGTTTTTT.

This clone was observed at least ten times. V is TRBV20-1 and J is TRBJ1-2; D is uncertain. Germline V lookup: CDR1 DFQATT, CDR2 SNEGSKA (reference sequence). V gave up 3 bases and J gave up 6 bases, with 17 bases separating them. CDR3 length: 14 amino acids. CDR3 nucleotides: TGCAGTGCTAGTCCGGGCCGTCCCATGGATGGCTACACCTTC. Protein sequence: CSASPGRPMDGYTF.

This clone was detected a few times. Just one base apart from a much larger clone, this may be a read error. The rearrangement uses TRBV7-2 and TRBJ2-1; 8 nucleotides match TRBD2. Germline V gene lookup returns CDR1 SGHTA and CDR2 FQGNSA. The CDR3 consists of 17 residues. CDR3 nucleotides: TGTGCCAGCAGCTTCGGAGCCGGGAGGGCCAAAGACAATGATCAGTTCTTC. This gives the protein CASSFGAGRAKDNDQFF.

The chain combines TRBV18 with TRBJ2-3, with 10 bases lining up with TRBD1. The CDR3 spans 14 residues. The V and J ends lost 4 bases and 5 bases, in that order; junction bases with no gene match: 3. CDR1 is KGHSH and CDR2 is LQKENI in the germline V gene. The CDR3 DNA reads as TGTGCCAGCTCACTGGACAGGGGGGAAGATACGCAGTATTTT. This sequence encodes CASSLDRGEDTQYF.

This clone was picked up many times. The rearrangement links TRBV7-2 to TRBJ2-7, with D maybe TRBD1 (6 bases). CDR3 size: 13 residues. Germline V gives CDR1 SGHTA, CDR2 FQGNSA. Trimming took off 4 bases at V and 5 bases at J, with 12 bases between the two ends. The CDR3 nucleotides are TGTGCCAGCAGCTCGCGACAGGTTCACGAGCAGTACTTC. Translating it yields CASSSRQVHEQYF.

Notes on this clone: Compared with germline, one end of the junction differs, possibly owing to a read error. V usage is TRBV5-1 and J usage is TRBJ1-1; D not resolved. The germline V gene encodes CDR1 SGHRS and CDR2 YFSETQ. The CDR3 contains 15 residues. The DNA for the CDR3 is TGCGCCAGCAGCTTGGATGGCGTCTCGAACACTGAGGCTTTCTTT. This codes for CASSLDGVSNTEAFF. The complete variable domain, with remaining parts taken from reference TRBV5-1 and TRBJ1-1, reads KAGVTQTPRYLIKTRGQQVTLSCSPISGHRSVSWYQQTPGQGLQFLFEYFSETQRNKGNFPGRFSGRQFSNSRSEMNVSTLELGDSALYLCASSLDGVSNTEAFFGQGTRLTVV.

V usage is TRBV20-1 and J usage is TRBJ2-3; D is possibly TRBD2 (5 bases). The CDR3 consists of 15 residues. V was shortened by 0 bases and J by 4 bases, with 14 bases between the two germline ends. From germline, CDR1 is DFQATT and CDR2 SNEGSKA (reference sequence). The CDR3 loop is CSAREAVPLADTQYF. As DNA, the CDR3 is TGCAGTGCTAGAGAAGCGGTTCCACTGGCAGATACGCAGTATTTT.

This clone was seen ten or more times. The V gene is TRBV25-1, the J gene TRBJ2-7; D possibly corresponds to TRBD2 (7 bases). The CDR3 is 17 amino acids. The V gene lost 1 base and the J gene lost 3 bases, with 19 bases spanning the gap. Germline V gives CDR1 MGHDK, CDR2 SYGVNS. CDR3: CASSEWGRESFGYEQYF. CDR3 nucleotides: TGTGCCAGCAGTGAATGGGGGCGGGAGTCTTTTGGCTACGAGCAGTACTTC.

Details on this clone: One junction end disagrees with the germline gene, perhaps due to a read error. This rearrangement joins TRBV5-1 to TRBJ2-7; 9 bases agree with TRBD1. The CDR3 is made up of 16 amino acids. CDR1 is SGHRS, CDR2 YFSETQ, per germline. CDR3 sequence: CASRLVRDRDTYEQYF. The CDR3 nucleotides read TGCGCCAGCAGATTGGTCCGGGACAGGGACACCTACGAGCAGTACTTC.

CDR3 in DNA: TGCGCCAGCAGCATCCAAGGACAGGGAACAGATACGCAGTATTTT. It encodes CASSIQGQGTDTQYF. The chain has TRBV5-1 and TRBJ2-3; 8 bases map to TRBD1. This CDR3 is built from 15 residues. The germline CDR1 and CDR2 sequences are SGHRS and YFSETQ. V lost 4 bases to trimming and J lost 3 bases; unmatched junction nucleotides: 7.

This clone was counted ten times or more. The chain couples TRBV7-9 to TRBJ1-3; D perhaps matches TRBD1 (6 bases). This CDR3 comprises 15 residues. CDR1 is SEHNR, CDR2 FQNEAQ, per germline (reference sequence). V was clipped by 5 bases and J by 0 bases, with 11 bases between them. The CDR3 spells CASSGRGGSGNTIYF. In DNA form, the CDR3 reads TGTGCCAGCAGCGGAAGAGGGGGCTCTGGAAACACCATATATTTT.

There are many counts of this clone. The germline gene is not matched at one end of the junction; a read error may be the cause. The chain employs TRBV6-5 and TRBJ1-1; D may be TRBD1 (6 bases). The germline V gene has CDR1 MNHEY and CDR2 SVGAGI. This CDR3 spans 13 amino acids. The CDR3 DNA is TGTGCCAGCAGTTATGGGGGGGGCACTGAGGCTTTCTTT. Residues: CASSYGGGTEAFF.

Worth noting for this clone: A junction boundary mismatches the germline segment, possibly from a read error. In the same sample, other DNA sequences code for this CDR3. The chain has TRBV4-1 and TRBJ2-2, with D perhaps being TRBD1 or TRBD2 (5 bases each). Germline V CDR1 and CDR2: MGHRA, YSYEKL. The CDR3 extends over 15 amino acids. CDR3 loop: CASSQEWTNTGELFF. The DNA of the CDR3 is TGCGCCAGCAGCCAGGAGTGGACAAACACCGGGGAGCTGTTTTTC.

This clone was observed a single time. The chain employs TRBV12-3 or TRBV12-4 and TRBJ2-5, with TRBD2 matching 7 bases. The CDR3 covers 16 residues. Trimming cost V 4 bases and J 2 bases; bases outside gene matches: 10. CDR3 coding DNA: TGTGCCAGCAGTTCCACCTTAGGCGGGGGACAAGAGACCCAGTACTTC. Its protein is CASSSTLGGGQETQYF.

Remarks on this clone: It may be a read error: a sequence one base away is much more abundant. The V call is TRBV20-1, the J call TRBJ2-2; TRBD1 or TRBD2 may be the D gene (5 bases each). The CDR3 contains 14 residues. CDR1 and CDR2 (germline): DFQATT, SNEGSKA (reference sequence). V was pared by 5 bases and J by 5 bases, with 15 bases between. In DNA form, the CDR3 reads TGCAGTGCTCTACATGGGTGGGGGACCGGGGAGCTGTTTTTT. Its protein product is CSALHGWGTGELFF.

The table lists this clone with many counts. The V gene is TRBV11-2, the J gene TRBJ2-2; 13 bases align to TRBD2. The ends lost 5 bases at V and 0 bases at J; junction bases unmatched: 3. The CDR3 consists of 17 residues. The germline gives CDR1 SGHAT, CDR2 FQNNGV. CDR3 sequence (DNA): TGTGCCAGCAGCAAGGGACTAGCGGGGACGAACACCGGGGAGCTGTTTTTT. Protein: CASSKGLAGTNTGELFF.

The sample holds many counts of this clone. The chain has TRBV5-1 and TRBJ1-2; TRBD1 aligns across 8 bases. This CDR3 contains 16 residues. The J segment lost 1 base and the V segment lost 3 bases, leaving 8 bases of the junction unmatched. Per the germline V gene, CDR1 is SGHRS and CDR2 is YFSETQ. Here the CDR3 reads CASSSGLGQDNYGYTF. Here the CDR3 DNA reads TGCGCCAGCAGCTCCGGCCTGGGACAGGATAACTATGGCTACACCTTC.

This clone was counted a few times. A much larger clone differs by one base, so this may be a read error. It is likely a read error, because the conserved phenylalanine at the end of the CDR3 is missing. This chain joins TRBV2 and TRBJ1-5; 7 positions agree with TRBD1. V shed 6 bases and J 0 bases; nucleotides not matched to a gene: 2. The CDR3 has 14 amino acids. The V gene's germline CDR1 is SNHLY and CDR2 FYNNEI. The CDR3 is CASRGTVSNQPQHS. CDR3 coding DNA: TGTGCCAGCAGAGGGACAGTTAGCAATCAGCCCCAGCATTCT.

Ten or more counts support this clone. Relative to the germline gene, one junction end is altered; a read error may explain this. Other DNA variants within this sample encode the same CDR3. V and J are TRBV7-7 and TRBJ2-5; a weak D match, TRBD2 (7 bases). CDR1 SSHAT and CDR2 FNYEAQ come from the germline V gene (reference sequence). The CDR3 runs 14 residues. CDR3 protein: CASTPKGGRETQYF. The CDR3 DNA follows: TGTGCTAGCACCCCGAAGGGGGGGCGAGAGACCCAGTACTTC.

Regarding this clone: It may be a read error: a sequence one base away is much more abundant. This chain links TRBV5-4 with TRBJ2-5; tentatively, D is TRBD1 (6 bases). Looked up from germline, CDR1 is SGHNT and CDR2 is YYREEE (reference sequence). This CDR3 spans 15 amino acids. Trimming removed 1 base at V and 4 bases at J, with 14 bases between. CDR3 sequence (DNA): TGTGCCAGCAGCTTGTACAGGGCAATAGTAGAGACCCAGTACTTC. This encodes CASSLYRAIVETQYF. Drawing the rest from reference TRBV5-4 and TRBJ2-5, the complete variable domain is ETGVTQSPTHLIKTRGQQVTLRCSSQSGHNTVSWYQQALGQGPQFIFQYYREEENGRGNFPPRFSGLQFPNYSSELNVNALELDDSALYLCASSLYRAIVETQYFGPGTRLLVL.